The sequence of this T cell receptor (beta chain) was determined in a study of ipilimumab plus nivolumab after autologous stem cell transplantation. The study's findings and limits: The authors say TCR, Treg and microbiome findings warrant further study.

This table comes from immunoSEQ multiplex PCR, and its TCRdb copy is limited to in-frame clones, with some not included. Altogether fewer than 30,000 clones are present, 85% to 90% being singletons, with the ten largest covering 4% to 6%. This clone came up once. The antigen remains unidentified. With 8 bases removed from V and 2 bases from J, the gap between germline ends came to 19 bases. CDR1 and CDR2 from the germline V gene are MNHEY and SMNVEV (reference sequence). The CDR3 has 15 amino acids. The clonotype originates from a male donor with diffuse large B-cell lymphoma. This specimen was PBMCs, taken in a trial of ipilimumab plus nivolumab as post-transplant consolidation. V gene TRBV27 combines with J gene TRBJ2-7, with D perhaps assigned TRBD1 or TRBD2 (6 bases each). In DNA form, the CDR3 reads TGTGCCAGCGGACTACTGGACAGAAATACCTACGAGCAGTACTTC. This codes for CASGLLDRNTYEQYF.